The clone carrying this TCR beta chain has at least ten counts. Its antigen is undetermined. Only patients with CD8+CD57+ cell expansion on flow cytometry were chosen for sequencing. This sample was taken from a study of CD8+CD57+ T cells in acquired aplastic anemia. The wider study: Sorted CD4+ and CD8+ cells yielded DNA averaging around 3.5 ug. Study observations and caveats: In common between the patients and the controls were around 29 CD8+ CDR3 sequences.

Genomic DNA, the template, was used for profiling of the TCR beta VDJ and CDR3. Using its own MiXCR run on the reads, TCRdb lists one record per CDR3 protein. The sample shows under 200,000 distinct CDR3 sequences, around 48% of them seen only once. The CDR3 runs 13 residues. CDR1 is MGHDK and CDR2 is SYGVNS in the germline V gene. Trimming shortened V by 6 bases and J by 2 bases, and 8 bases separated the two germline ends. This TCR was sampled from a human donor with aplastic anemia. The genes are TRBV25-1 and TRBJ2-1; D call uncertain. Specimen: sorted CD4+, CD8+, or CD8+CD57+ T cells (not recorded which) from PBMCs. CDR3 sequence (DNA): TGTGCCAGCAGCAGAATCCCCTACAATGAGCAGTTCTTC. It is translated as CASSRIPYNEQFF.